Shown below are 23 T cell receptor beta chains from a single sample sequenced in a study of blood T cell repertoires in COVID-19 (TCRdb year 2020). Libraries were made using the immunoSEQ multiplex PCR assay. TCRdb limited this immuneACCESS table to in-frame rearrangements with V and J called. A share of clones is missing; checked studies link under half to unresolved V genes, and the rest is unexplained. The sample has 300,000 to 400,000 clones on record, roughly 86% of them singletons. In total, the top ten clones hold about 2% of the sample. The specimen was peripheral blood. These receptors all come from a woman aged 55-69 years with COVID-19, enrolled during active disease.

The V gene is TRBV5-5, the J gene TRBJ1-1, with D possibly being TRBD1 (6 bases). CDR3 length: 16 amino acids. Germline V gene data show CDR1 as SGHKS and CDR2 as YYEKEE (reference sequence). The germline V and J ends were trimmed by 4 bases and 1 base, with 17 bases remaining between them. The DNA for the CDR3 is TGTGCCAGCAGCCGAGCAGGGGCTCGCCAGAACACTGAAGCTTTCTTT. Translation gives CASSRAGARQNTEAFF.

The chain has TRBV4-1 and TRBJ1-4; a weak D match, TRBD1 (6 bases). CDR3 length: 17 amino acids. The V end was cut by 0 bases, the J end by 0 bases, with 11 bases between. From germline, CDR1 is MGHRA and CDR2 YSYEKL. CDR3 nucleotide sequence: TGCGCCAGCAGCCAAGATAGGTCAGGGGCAACTAATGAAAAACTGTTTTTT. Encoded protein: CASSQDRSGATNEKLFF.

V gene TRBV5-1 combines with J gene TRBJ1-2; 7 bases align to TRBD1. Germline V CDR1 and CDR2: SGHRS, YFSETQ. This CDR3 is 17 amino acids long. V shed 0 bases and J 0 bases; nucleotides not matched to a gene: 8. CDR3 coding DNA: TGCGCCAGCAGCTTGGGGCAGGGGGGTCTTTCTAACTATGGCTACACCTTC. Translating it yields CASSLGQGGLSNYGYTF.

V usage is TRBV18 and J usage is TRBJ1-3; TRBD1 matches 7 bases. Germline V CDR1 and CDR2: KGHSH, LQKENI. The CDR3 totals 16 residues. V shed 6 bases, J shed 8 bases, and the junction held 16 bases outside the gene matches. The CDR3 spells CASSPGQSGRGDTIYF. Written as DNA, the CDR3 is TGTGCCAGCTCGCCGGGACAGAGCGGGCGCGGCGACACCATATATTTT.

The chain is built from TRBV6-4 and TRBJ2-6; TRBD1 matches at 9 bases. J was trimmed by 2 bases and V by 2 bases; bases with no gene match: 4. CDR1 is MRHNA and CDR2 is SNTAGT in the germline V gene. The CDR3 length is 17 residues. CDR3 sequence: CASSDRGTGPGANVLTF. The CDR3 DNA reads TGTGCCAGCAGTGACAGGGGGACAGGGCCTGGGGCCAACGTCCTGACTTTC.

This clone was recorded once. The gene calls are TRBV27 and TRBJ1-1; D is undetermined. The CDR3 loop spans 15 amino acids. From germline, CDR1 is MNHEY and CDR2 SMNVEV (reference sequence). The V end was cut by 5 bases, the J end by 1 base, with 14 bases between. The CDR3 region is CASSRGRTQNTEAFF. The DNA of the CDR3 is TGTGCCAGCAGTCGAGGGAGGACCCAGAACACTGAAGCTTTCTTT.

This chain connects TRBV28 to TRBJ2-3, with D perhaps matching TRBD2 (7 bases). The germline V and J ends were trimmed by 5 bases and 2 bases, with 17 bases remaining between them. The germline V gene has CDR1 MDHEN and CDR2 SYDVKM. This CDR3 has 16 amino acids. The CDR3 DNA reads as TGTGCCAGCAGTCACCGGTGGGGGGGCGTCACAGATACGCAGTATTTT. Translated, it gives CASSHRWGGVTDTQYF.

V and J are TRBV19 and TRBJ1-5, with 7 bases identical to TRBD1. The CDR3 spans 18 residues. V gave up 4 bases and J gave up 2 bases; unmatched junction bases: 14. Germline CDR1 LNHDA, CDR2 SQIVND (reference sequence). In DNA, the CDR3 is TGTGCCAGTAGTACCCTCCGACAGGGCGGGTTGGGCAATCAGCCCCAGCATTTT. This sequence encodes CASSTLRQGGLGNQPQHF.

The V call is TRBV5-1, the J call TRBJ2-5, with D perhaps matching TRBD1 (6 bases). The CDR3 runs 14 residues. Deletions cut 0 bases from V and 3 bases from J, with 9 bases between. Germline assignment: CDR1 SGHRS and CDR2 YFSETQ. CDR3 DNA: TGCGCCAGCAGCTTGGAGGGGGTTGAAGAGACCCAGTACTTC. Protein product: CASSLEGVEETQYF.

This chain uses TRBV18 with TRBJ1-2, with D possibly being TRBD1 (5 bases). Germline V gives CDR1 KGHSH, CDR2 LQKENI. Trimming cost V 2 bases and J 0 bases, with 10 bases left between them. The CDR3 length is 15 residues. The CDR3, as DNA: TGTGCCAGCTCACCAATTCCGGGGGCTAACTATGGCTACACCTTC. The encoded protein is CASSPIPGANYGYTF. The full variable domain, in which reference TRBV18 and TRBJ1-2 provide the parts outside the CDR3, is NAGVMQNPRHLVRRRGQEARLRCSPMKGHSHVYWYRQLPEEGLKFMVYLQKENIIDESGMPKERFSAEFPKEGPSILRIQQVVRGDSAAYFCASSPIPGANYGYTFGSGTRLTVV.

The chain has TRBV18 and TRBJ1-2, with D uncertain. Trimming stripped 4 bases from V and 5 bases from J, with 20 bases between. The CDR3 runs 16 residues. The V gene's germline CDR1 is KGHSH and CDR2 LQKENI. The CDR3 spells CASSHGPGTYPYGYTF. The CDR3 bases are TGTGCCAGCTCACACGGGCCGGGAACCTACCCTTATGGCTACACCTTC.

The CDR3: CASSRRQIGDYTF. The CDR3 DNA sequence: TGTGCCAGTAGTAGAAGACAGATTGGAGACTACACCTTC. This chain connects TRBV19 to TRBJ1-2, with D possibly being TRBD1 (5 bases). In germline, CDR1 is LNHDA, CDR2 SQIVND (reference sequence). Deletions cut 4 bases from V and 10 bases from J, with 16 bases between. The CDR3 extends over 13 amino acids.

The rearrangement joins TRBV6-2 or TRBV6-3 to TRBJ1-1, with a tentative D call TRBD1 (6 bases). Germline-derived CDR1 and CDR2 are MNHEY and SVGEGT. The CDR3 extends over 14 amino acids. Trimming removed 4 bases from V and 4 bases from J, with 13 bases in between. CDR3 nucleotides: TGTGCCAGCAGTTCACAGGGAACCGGCACTGAAGCTTTCTTT. Translated: CASSSQGTGTEAFF.

The gene calls are TRBV5-1 and TRBJ1-6; D call uncertain. This CDR3 is built from 14 residues. The germline V gene has CDR1 SGHRS and CDR2 YFSETQ. V was pared by 7 bases and J by 6 bases, with 14 bases between. DNA of the CDR3: TGCGCCAGCGCTCCGGGTGCTAGTAATTCACCCCTCCACTTT. Translation gives CASAPGASNSPLHF.

This chain connects TRBV7-3 to TRBJ2-1; D is perhaps TRBD2 (7 bases). The CDR3 is 15 amino acids. CDR1 is SGHTA and CDR2 is FQGTGA in the germline V gene. Trimming left V 1 base short and J 7 bases short, with 14 bases between. CDR3 bases: TGTGCCAGCAGCTTAAATGTGGGGGGGCCAAATGAGCAGTTCTTC. Translated: CASSLNVGGPNEQFF. Looking up the rest from reference TRBV7-3 and TRBJ2-1 gives the full variable domain: GAGVSQTPSNKVTEKGKYVELRCDPISGHTALYWYRQSLGQGPEFLIYFQGTGAADDSGLPNDRFFAVRPEGSVSTLKIQRTERGDSAVYLCASSLNVGGPNEQFFGPGTRLTVL.

The chain links TRBV7-9 to TRBJ1-2; 10 bases are shared with TRBD1. Germline V gene lookup returns CDR1 SEHNR and CDR2 FQNEAQ (reference sequence). J lost 6 bases, V lost 2 bases, and 6 bases had no gene match. This CDR3 comprises 15 residues. In nucleotides, the CDR3 is TGTGCCAGCAGCTTATGGGACAGGGGATTTCATGGCTACACCTTC. Protein sequence: CASSLWDRGFHGYTF.

To note about this clone: Other DNA sequences in this sample translate to the same CDR3. V is TRBV19 and J is TRBJ1-2; 10 bases match TRBD1. The germline V gene encodes CDR1 LNHDA and CDR2 SQIVND (reference sequence). The V segment lost 8 bases and the J segment 2 bases; nucleotides outside the gene matches: 2. The CDR3 sequence is 13 residues long. CDR3 sequence reads: CASSDRGNYGYTF. As DNA, the CDR3 is TGTGCCAGTTCGGACAGGGGGAACTATGGCTACACCTTC.

The chain joins TRBV3-1 (or the pseudogene TRBV3-2) to TRBJ1-6, with 7 bases lining up with TRBD1. V was pared by 3 bases and J by 9 bases, with 5 bases of the junction left unmatched. The CDR3 consists of 14 residues. Per germline, CDR1 LGHDT and CDR2 YNNKEL (reference sequence). The CDR3 loop is CASSQGQRRSPLHF. The CDR3 DNA is TGTGCCAGCAGCCAGGGACAGCGCCGTTCACCCCTCCACTTT.

CDR3: CASNNRVRGGYTF. In DNA, the CDR3 is TGTGCCAGCAATAACAGGGTAAGAGGAGGCTACACCTTC. The chain recombines TRBV28 with TRBJ1-2; D is possibly TRBD1 (6 bases). The V end was cut by 7 bases, the J end by 8 bases, with 17 bases between. Looked up from germline, CDR1 is MDHEN and CDR2 is SYDVKM. The CDR3 loop spans 13 amino acids.

The rearrangement uses TRBV5-4 and TRBJ1-2; 9 bases map to TRBD1. V was pared by 4 bases and J by 4 bases, with 14 bases of the junction left unmatched. This CDR3 comprises 17 residues. CDR1 SGHNT and CDR2 YYREEE come from the germline V gene (reference sequence). DNA for the CDR3: TGTGCCAGCAGCGCTACAGGGGGCCCTTCCTTCTCCTATGGCTACACCTTC. This translates into CASSATGGPSFSYGYTF.

Points on this clone: One end of the junction does not line up with germline, which may come from a read error. This sequence joins TRBV6-5 and TRBJ1-1, with no clear D. The CDR3 is 14 amino acids. Looked up from germline, CDR1 is MNHEY and CDR2 is SVGAGI. The CDR3 DNA follows: TGTGCCAGCAGTGACTCTCAAAGCATCACTGAAGCTTTCTTT. This translates into CASSDSQSITEAFF.

The chain links TRBV19 to TRBJ2-4, with a weak D call TRBD2 (5 bases). Trimming removed 1 base at V and 0 bases at J, with 16 bases between. This CDR3 has 18 residues. In germline, CDR1 is LNHDA, CDR2 SQIVND (reference sequence). In nucleotides, the CDR3 is TGTGCCAGTAGTATAGTCGTTCCTAGCAGTGGAGCCAAAAACATTCAGTACTTC. Amino acids: CASSIVVPSSGAKNIQYF.

This sequence joins TRBV2 and TRBJ1-2; tentatively, D is TRBD1 (5 bases). The V gene lost 8 bases and the J gene lost 7 bases, with 20 bases spanning the gap. The CDR3 extends over 14 amino acids. Per germline, CDR1 SNHLY and CDR2 FYNNEI. CDR3 nucleotide sequence: TGTGCCAGCGAGGATTCTCGGACAAACCGTGGCTACACCTTC. Translated, it gives CASEDSRTNRGYTF.